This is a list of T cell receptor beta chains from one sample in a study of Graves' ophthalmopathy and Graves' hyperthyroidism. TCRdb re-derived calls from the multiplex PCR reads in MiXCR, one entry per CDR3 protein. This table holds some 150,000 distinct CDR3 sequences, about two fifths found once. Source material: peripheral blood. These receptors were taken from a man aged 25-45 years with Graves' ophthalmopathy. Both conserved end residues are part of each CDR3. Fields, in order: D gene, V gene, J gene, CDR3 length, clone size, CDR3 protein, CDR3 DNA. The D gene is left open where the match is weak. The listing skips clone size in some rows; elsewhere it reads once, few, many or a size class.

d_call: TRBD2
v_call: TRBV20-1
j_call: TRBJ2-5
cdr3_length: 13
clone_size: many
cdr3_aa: CSARGEGGETQYF
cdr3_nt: TGCAGTGCTAGGGGGGAGGGAGGAGAGACCCAGTACTTC

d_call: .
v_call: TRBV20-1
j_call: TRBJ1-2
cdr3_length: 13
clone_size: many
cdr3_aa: CSARDASRYGYTF
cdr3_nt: TGCAGTGCTAGGGATGCTTCCCGTTATGGCTACACCTTC

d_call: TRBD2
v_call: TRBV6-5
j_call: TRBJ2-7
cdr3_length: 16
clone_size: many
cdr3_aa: CASSYPGSAGGYEQYF
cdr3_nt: TGTGCCAGCAGTTACCCGGGGAGCGCGGGAGGCTACGAGCAGTACTTC

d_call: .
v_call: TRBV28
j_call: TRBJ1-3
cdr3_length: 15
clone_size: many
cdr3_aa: CASTVTLISGNTIYF
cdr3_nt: TGTGCCAGCACAGTAACGTTGATCTCTGGAAACACCATATATTTT

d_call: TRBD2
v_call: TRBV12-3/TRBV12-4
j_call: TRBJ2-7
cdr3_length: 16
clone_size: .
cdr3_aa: CASSGPASGAPYEQYF
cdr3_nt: TGTGCCAGCAGCGGTCCTGCTAGCGGGGCCCCCTACGAGCAGTACTTC

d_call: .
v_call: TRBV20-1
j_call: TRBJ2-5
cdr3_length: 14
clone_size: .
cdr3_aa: CSAPIGGGRETQYF
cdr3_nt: TGCAGTGCCCCAATAGGGGGGGGGCGAGAGACCCAGTACTTC

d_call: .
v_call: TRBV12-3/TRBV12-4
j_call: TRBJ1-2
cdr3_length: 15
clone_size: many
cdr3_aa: CASSFFADLNYGYTF
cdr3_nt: TGTGCCAGCAGTTTCTTTGCAGACCTTAACTATGGCTACACCTTC

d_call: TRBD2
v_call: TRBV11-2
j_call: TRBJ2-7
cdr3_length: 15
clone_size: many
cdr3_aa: CASSGLAGVPYEQYF
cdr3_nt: TGTGCCAGCAGCGGTCTAGCGGGAGTCCCCTACGAGCAGTACTTC

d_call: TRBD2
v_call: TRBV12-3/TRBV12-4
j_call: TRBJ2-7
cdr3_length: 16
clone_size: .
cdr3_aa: CASSPGLVGASYEQYF
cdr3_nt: TGTGCCAGCAGTCCGGGACTAGTGGGAGCCAGCTACGAGCAGTACTTC

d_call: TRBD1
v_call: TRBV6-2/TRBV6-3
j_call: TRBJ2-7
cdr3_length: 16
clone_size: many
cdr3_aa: CASSLADRGISYEQYF
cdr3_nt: TGTGCCAGCAGTTTGGCCGACAGGGGCATATCCTACGAGCAGTACTTC

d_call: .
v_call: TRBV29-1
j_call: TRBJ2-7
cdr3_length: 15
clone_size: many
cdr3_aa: CSVGLAPRGTREQYF
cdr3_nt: TGCAGCGTTGGCTTAGCTCCCCGTGGGACTCGCGAGCAGTACTTC

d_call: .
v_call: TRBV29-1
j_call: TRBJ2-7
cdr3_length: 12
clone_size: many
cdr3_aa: CSAWDTYYEQYF
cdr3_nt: TGCAGCGCGTGGGACACTTACTACGAGCAGTACTTC

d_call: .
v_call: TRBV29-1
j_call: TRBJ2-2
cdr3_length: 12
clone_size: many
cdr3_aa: CSVPIAAGELFF
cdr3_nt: TGCAGCGTTCCCATAGCGGCCGGGGAGCTGTTTTTT

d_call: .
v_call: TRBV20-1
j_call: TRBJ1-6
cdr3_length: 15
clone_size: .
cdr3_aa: CSARDGQLWNSPLHF
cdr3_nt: TGCAGTGCTAGAGATGGACAGTTATGGAATTCACCCCTCCACTTT

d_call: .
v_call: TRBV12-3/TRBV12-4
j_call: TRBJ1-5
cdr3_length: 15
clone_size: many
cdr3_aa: CASSLSGNSNQPQHF
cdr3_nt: TGTGCCAGCAGTTTGAGCGGTAATAGCAATCAGCCCCAGCATTTT

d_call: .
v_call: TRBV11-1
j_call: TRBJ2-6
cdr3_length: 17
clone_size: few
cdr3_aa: CASSPSDTNSGANVLTF
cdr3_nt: TGTGCCAGCAGCCCCTCCGACACCAACTCTGGGGCCAACGTCCTGACTTTC

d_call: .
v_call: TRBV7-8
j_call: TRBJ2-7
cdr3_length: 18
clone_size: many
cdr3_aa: CASSLVGGDPTQRYEQYF
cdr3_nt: TGTGCCAGCAGCTTAGTGGGGGGCGACCCAACCCAACGCTACGAGCAGTACTTC

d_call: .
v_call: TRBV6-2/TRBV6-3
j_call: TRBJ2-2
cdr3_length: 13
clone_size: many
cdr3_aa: CASKAGDAGELFF
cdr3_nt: TGTGCCAGCAAAGCAGGGGACGCCGGGGAGCTGTTTTTT

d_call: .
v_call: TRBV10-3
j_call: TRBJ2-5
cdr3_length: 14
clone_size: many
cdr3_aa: CAISESQTGETQYF
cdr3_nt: TGTGCCATCAGTGAGTCGCAGACAGGAGAGACCCAGTACTTC

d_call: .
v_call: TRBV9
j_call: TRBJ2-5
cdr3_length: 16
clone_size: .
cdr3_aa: CASSVGNEGSRETQYF
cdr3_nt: TGTGCCAGCAGCGTAGGGAATGAGGGATCCCGAGAGACCCAGTACTTC

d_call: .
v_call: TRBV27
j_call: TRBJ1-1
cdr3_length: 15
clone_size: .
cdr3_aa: CASSSPTGMNTEAFF
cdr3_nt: TGTGCCAGCAGTTCCCCGACAGGAATGAACACTGAAGCTTTCTTT

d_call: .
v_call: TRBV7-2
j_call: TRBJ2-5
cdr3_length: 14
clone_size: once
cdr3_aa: CASSSRQTQETQYF
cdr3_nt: TGTGCCAGCAGCTCCCGACAGACGCAAGAGACCCAGTACTTC